This TCR beta chain derives from a study of T cell responses to AZD1222 COVID-19 vaccine (dated by TCRdb to the early 2020s). For the wider study: AZD1222 recipients with second doses at about 4 weeks or about 12 weeks were pooled, because spike-specific TCR depth and breadth did not differ between schedules. A total of more than 230 trial participants underwent TCR sequencing, of whom about 210 received two doses of AZD1222 and 26 received two doses of the MenACWY control vaccine. Trial participants were enrolled by age into subgroups of 18-55, 56-69 and 70-plus years, and around 140, 26 and 57 TCR-sequenced participants, respectively, were included in these subgroups.

Points on this clone: Its binding antigen is unknown. No clone much larger than this one lies a single base away; base qualities are absent.

The CDR3 spans 13 residues, from the cysteine through the phenylalanine. Just the 39-base CDR3 DNA is kept, in frame starting at base 1. V and J are trimmed by 8 bases and 1 base, and the gene matches miss 4 bases of the junction. For CDR1 and CDR2, the germline V gene (reference sequence) lists GTSNPN and SVGIG. Explained via the paper, the time point label denotes: baseline before first vaccination. Samples from vaccinated people were obtained from the UK trials COV001 and COV002, which included a single-blind randomized controlled phase 2/3 trial of AZD1222 (ChAdOx1 nCoV-19) in healthy adults. Trial participant PBMC samples were collected at day 0 and day 28 after the second dose for TCRbeta chain sequencing. Summary of the overall study and its limitations: Conclusions about previously exposed vaccinees are limited, since just five to seven AZD1222 recipients were seropositive for SARS-CoV-2 at baseline. Nearly half of unique spike-specific TCRs reportedly recognized epitopes outside regions mutated in the B.1.351 and B.1.1.7 variants. The whole spike protein was spanned by vaccine-associated CD4 TCRs, and dominant responses were seen in regions 160-218 and 743-854. Spike-specific TCR breadth and depth rose significantly after two AZD1222 doses compared with day 0 and with MenACWY recipients. Because no samples from the day 14 peak response were available, repertoires could be characterized only after the peak T cell response. Most participants were white British and females outnumbered males, and the authors suggested that clonal diversity may have been underestimated. In the small 56-69-year group, the increase in depth fell short of significance, most likely because of low power.

The CDR3 regions of human TCRbeta chains were subjected to immunosequencing. The study's processing was this. TCRs in the repertoires were matched against a reference library of SARS-CoV-2-specific TCRs that had been generated with the MIRA antigen-specificity platform. Breadth was defined as the fraction of unique TCRs that were SARS-CoV-2-associated. Depth was defined as the fraction of total T cells that were SARS-CoV-2-associated. Using the MIRA data, each spike-specific TCR was mapped to the spike region that the TCR reacts to and placed in a CD4 or CD8 class. Log10-transformed breadth and depth values were compared by one-way ANOVA with Sidak's multiple comparisons tests. This immuneACCESS table, as held by TCRdb, lists in-frame sequences with V and J called but not all clones. Of the missing ones, under half trace to an unresolved V gene in checked studies; the others have no known cause. Clone size and the V and J calls come from that table; the DNA yielded D and trimming. The sample table contains under 200,000 clones; only one count was recorded for around 92% of them. Together, the top ten hold roughly 9.2% of the sample.

The rearrangement joined TRBV30 to TRBJ2-3; TRBD2 aligns with 9 central bases. The source of this sequence is an adult in good health. The sequencing used peripheral blood, collected on day 0 of AZD1222 vaccination. The CDR3 is CASRTSGTDTQYF. The sequenced DNA is TGTGCCAGTAGGACTAGCGGCACAGATACGCAGTATTTT. The reference TRBV30 and TRBJ2-3 proteins fill in what lies around the CDR3, so the full variable domain reads SQTIHQWPATLVQPVGSPLSLECTVEGTSNPNLYWYRQAAGRGLQLLFYSVGIGQISSEVPQNLSASRPQDRQFILSSKKLLLSDSGFYLCASRTSGTDTQYFGPGTRLTVL.